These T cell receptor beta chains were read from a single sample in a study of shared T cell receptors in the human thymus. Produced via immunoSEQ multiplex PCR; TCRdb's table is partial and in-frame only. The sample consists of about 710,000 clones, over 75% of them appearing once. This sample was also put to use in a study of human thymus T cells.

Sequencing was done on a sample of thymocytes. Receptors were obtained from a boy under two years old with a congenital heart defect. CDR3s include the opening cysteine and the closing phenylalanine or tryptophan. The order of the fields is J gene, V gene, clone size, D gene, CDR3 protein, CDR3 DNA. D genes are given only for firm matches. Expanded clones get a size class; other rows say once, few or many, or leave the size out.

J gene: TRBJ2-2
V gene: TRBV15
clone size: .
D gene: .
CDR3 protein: CATSRDGGTGELFF
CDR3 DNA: TGTGCCACCAGCAGAGACGGGGGCACCGGGGAGCTGTTTTTT

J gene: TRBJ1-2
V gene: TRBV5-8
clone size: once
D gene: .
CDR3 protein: CASSFAAPNYGYTF
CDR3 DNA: TGTGCCAGCAGCTTCGCGGCGCCCAACTATGGCTACACCTTC

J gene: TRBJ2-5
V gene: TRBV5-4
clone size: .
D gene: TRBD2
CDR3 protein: CASKREGDQETQYF
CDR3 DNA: TGTGCCAGCAAACGGGAGGGTGACCAAGAGACCCAGTACTTC

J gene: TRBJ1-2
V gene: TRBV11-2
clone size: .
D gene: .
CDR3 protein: CASSFQGGYGYTF
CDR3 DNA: TGTGCCAGCAGCTTCCAAGGGGGATACGGCTACACCTTC

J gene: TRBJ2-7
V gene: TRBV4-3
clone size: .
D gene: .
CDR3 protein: CASSQEIGRTPLEQYF
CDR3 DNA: TGCGCCAGCAGCCAAGAAATCGGCCGGACACCTTTGGAGCAGTACTTC

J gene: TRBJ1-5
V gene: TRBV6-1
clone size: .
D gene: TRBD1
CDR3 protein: CASIDRADQPQHF
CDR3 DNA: TGTGCCAGCATTGACAGGGCCGATCAGCCCCAGCATTTT

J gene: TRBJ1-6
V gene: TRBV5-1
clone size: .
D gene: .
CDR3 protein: CASSPTPGHNNSPLHF
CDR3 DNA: TGCGCCAGCAGCCCCACACCGGGACACAATAATTCACCCCTCCACTTT

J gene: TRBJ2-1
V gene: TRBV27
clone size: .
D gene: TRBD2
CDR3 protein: CASSSPGTKIRNEQFF
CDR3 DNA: TGTGCCAGCAGTTCCCCCGGGACTAAAATCCGCAATGAGCAGTTCTTC

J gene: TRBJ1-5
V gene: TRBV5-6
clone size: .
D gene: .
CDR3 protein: CASSLRGLQPQHF
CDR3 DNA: TGTGCCAGCAGCTTGAGGGGTCTACAGCCCCAGCATTTT

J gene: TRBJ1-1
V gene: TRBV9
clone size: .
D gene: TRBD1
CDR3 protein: CASSVAEVRGQENTEAFF
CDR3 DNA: TGTGCCAGCAGCGTAGCTGAGGTTAGGGGGCAGGAGAACACTGAAGCTTTCTTT

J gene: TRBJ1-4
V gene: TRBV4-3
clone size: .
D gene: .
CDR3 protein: CASSLRWEEKLFF
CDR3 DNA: TGCGCCAGCAGTCTCCGGTGGGAGGAAAAACTGTTTTTT

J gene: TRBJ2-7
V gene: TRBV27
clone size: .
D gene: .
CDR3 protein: CASSSGGPPYEQYF
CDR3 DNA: TGTGCCAGCAGCTCCGGGGGTCCCCCTTACGAGCAGTACTTC

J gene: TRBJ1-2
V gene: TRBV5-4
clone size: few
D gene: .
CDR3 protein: CASSLGRTRVYGYTF
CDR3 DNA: TGTGCCAGCAGCTTGGGGCGGACACGGGTCTATGGCTACACCTTC

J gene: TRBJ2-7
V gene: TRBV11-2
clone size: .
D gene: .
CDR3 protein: CASSLGFTYEQYF
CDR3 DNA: TGTGCCAGCAGCTTAGGGTTCACTTACGAGCAGTACTTC

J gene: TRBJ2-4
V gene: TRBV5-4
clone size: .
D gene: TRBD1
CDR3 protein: CASSLMWDRGRGDIQYF
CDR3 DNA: TGTGCCAGCAGCTTGATGTGGGACAGGGGGCGAGGGGACATTCAGTACTTC

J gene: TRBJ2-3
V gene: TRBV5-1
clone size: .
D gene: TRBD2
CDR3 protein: CASSSTVSVAGEADTQYF
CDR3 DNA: TGCGCCAGCAGCTCTACCGTTTCAGTAGCGGGAGAGGCAGATACGCAGTATTTT

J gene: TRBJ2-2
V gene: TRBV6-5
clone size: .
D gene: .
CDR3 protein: CASSPDYSNTGELFF
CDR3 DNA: TGTGCCAGCAGCCCCGACTATTCAAACACCGGGGAGCTGTTTTTT

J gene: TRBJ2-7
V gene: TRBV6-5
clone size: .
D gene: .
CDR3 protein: CASSYSTRVTGYEQYF
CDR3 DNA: TGTGCCAGCAGTTACTCGACCAGGGTTACAGGCTACGAGCAGTACTTC

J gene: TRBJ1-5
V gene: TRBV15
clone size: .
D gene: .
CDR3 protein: CATSRGTVSNQPQHF
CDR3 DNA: TGTGCCACCAGCAGAGGTACAGTTAGCAATCAGCCCCAGCATTTT

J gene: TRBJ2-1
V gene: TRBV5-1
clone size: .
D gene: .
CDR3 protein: CASSYDAWSSYNEQFF
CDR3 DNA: TGCGCCAGCAGCTACGACGCTTGGAGCTCCTACAATGAGCAGTTCTTC

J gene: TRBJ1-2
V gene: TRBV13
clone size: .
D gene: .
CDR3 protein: CASGRKRRDYGYTF
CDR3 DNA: TGTGCCAGCGGCCGCAAGAGGAGAGACTATGGCTACACCTTC

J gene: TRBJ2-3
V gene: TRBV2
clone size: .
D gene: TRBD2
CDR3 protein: CASSELASGGPTPSTDTQYF
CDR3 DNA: TGTGCCAGCAGTGAACTGGCTAGCGGGGGGCCGACTCCTAGCACAGATACGCAGTATTTT

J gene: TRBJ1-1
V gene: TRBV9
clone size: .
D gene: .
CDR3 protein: CASSAQGTAGNTEAFF
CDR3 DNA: TGTGCCAGCAGTGCACAGGGAACTGCGGGGAACACTGAAGCTTTCTTT

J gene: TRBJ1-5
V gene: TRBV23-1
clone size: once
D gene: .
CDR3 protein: CASSHGERNQPQHF
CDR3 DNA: TGCGCCAGCAGTCACGGCGAGCGTAATCAGCCCCAGCATTTT

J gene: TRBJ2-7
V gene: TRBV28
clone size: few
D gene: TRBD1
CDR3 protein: CASSSGTGGYEQYF
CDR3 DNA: TGTGCCAGCAGTTCCGGGACAGGGGGGTACGAGCAGTACTTC

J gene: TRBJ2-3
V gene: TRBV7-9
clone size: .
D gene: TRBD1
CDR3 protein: CASSLRGQGIDTQYF
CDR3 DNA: TGTGCCAGCAGCCTTAGAGGACAGGGGATCGATACGCAGTATTTT

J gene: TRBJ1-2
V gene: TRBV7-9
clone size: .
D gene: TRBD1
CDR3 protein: CASSLRDRPPYGYTF
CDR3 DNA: TGTGCCAGCAGCTTAAGGGACAGGCCGCCCTATGGCTACACCTTC

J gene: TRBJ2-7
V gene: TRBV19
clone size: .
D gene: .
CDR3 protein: CASRQADEQYF
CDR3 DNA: TGTGCCAGTAGACAGGCTGACGAGCAGTACTTC

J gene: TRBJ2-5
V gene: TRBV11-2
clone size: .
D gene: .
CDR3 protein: CASSLDRRLQETQYF
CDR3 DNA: TGTGCCAGCAGCTTAGATAGAAGATTACAAGAGACCCAGTACTTC

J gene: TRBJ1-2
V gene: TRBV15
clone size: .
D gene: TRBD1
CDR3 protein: CATSREQGEHGYTF
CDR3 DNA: TGTGCCACCAGCAGAGAACAGGGGGAGCATGGCTACACCTTC

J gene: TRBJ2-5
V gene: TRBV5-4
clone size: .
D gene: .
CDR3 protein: CASSLEPFPETQYF
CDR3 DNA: TGTGCCAGCAGCTTGGAGCCTTTCCCGGAGACCCAGTACTTC

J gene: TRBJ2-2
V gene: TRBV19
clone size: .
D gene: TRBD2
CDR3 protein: CASSILNKGGGRDTGELFF
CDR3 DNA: TGTGCCAGTAGTATTTTGAACAAGGGCGGGGGAAGGGACACCGGGGAGCTGTTTTTT

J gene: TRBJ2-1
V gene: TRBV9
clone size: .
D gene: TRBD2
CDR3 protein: CASSAPGTSGGASNNEQFF
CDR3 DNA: TGTGCCAGCAGCGCTCCCGGGACTAGCGGGGGGGCCTCGAACAATGAGCAGTTCTTC